The 3 T cell receptor beta chains below were found in one sample sequenced in a study of blood T cell repertoires in COVID-19. The table came from immunoSEQ multiplex PCR; TCRdb's copy has only in-frame clones and leaves some out. The data hold about 200,000 clones, with around 86% observed a single time. Input material: PBMCs or T cells enriched from blood (not recorded which). These receptors originate from a man between 35 and 55 years old with acute COVID-19.

The count of this clone is one. The V and J genes are TRBV19 and TRBJ2-1; D unresolved. CDR1 and CDR2 from the germline V gene are LNHDA and SQIVND (reference sequence). V gave up 4 bases and J gave up 0 bases, with 19 bases separating them. The CDR3 has 18 residues. CDR3 DNA sequence: TGTGCCAGTAGTAACCCCACTACACTCGGCTACTCCTACAATGAGCAGTTCTTC. It translates to CASSNPTTLGYSYNEQFF. Based on the CDR3 plus reference TRBV19 and TRBJ2-1, the full variable domain is DGGITQSPKYLFRKEGQNVTLSCEQNLNHDAMYWYRQDPGQGLRLIYYSQIVNDFQKGDIAEGYSVSREKKESFPLTVTSAQKNPTAFYLCASSNPTTLGYSYNEQFFGPGTRLTVL.

CDR3 nucleotides: TGTGCCAGCAGCTTAGGTTCCGGACTAGCCAAAAACATTCAGTACTTC. Amino acid sequence: CASSLGSGLAKNIQYF. The rearrangement joins TRBV7-2 to TRBJ2-4, with D maybe TRBD2 (5 bases). Germline V gene lookup returns CDR1 SGHTA and CDR2 FQGNSA. The CDR3 contains 16 residues. Deletions cut 1 base from V and 0 bases from J, with 10 bases between.

In this sample, this clone turned up once. The chain employs TRBV3-1 (or the pseudogene TRBV3-2) and TRBJ2-7; TRBD1 is a possible D gene (6 bases). Germline CDR1 is LGHDT and CDR2 is YNNKEL (reference sequence). Trimming took 0 bases from V and 2 from J, leaving 11 bases between them. The CDR3 is 15 residues long. The CDR3 loop reads CASSQDNRAAYEQYF. The CDR3 nucleotides read TGTGCCAGCAGCCAAGATAACAGGGCGGCCTACGAGCAGTACTTC.